What follows is one TCR beta chain and its context. Original processing notes: Reference gene primer amplification gave estimated nucleated cell counts. The method was immunoSEQ multiplex PCR; TCRdb's version includes in-frame clones alone and lacks a portion of them. The DNA gave D and trimming, while V, J and clone size come from that table. The sample has 360,000 or so clones; under 85% are singletons. Recruits, aged roughly 18 to 89 years, lived in some 25 US areas. Participants' reported clinical history set cohort assignment. These data come from a study of blood T cell repertoires in COVID-19. CDR1 is SEHNR and CDR2 is FQNEAQ in the germline V gene (reference sequence). The CDR3 covers 15 residues. Germline trimming cut 4 bases from V and 4 bases from J; bases unmatched to any gene: 6.

The V gene is TRBV7-9, the J gene TRBJ2-1, with 8 bases aligning to TRBD1. The sequenced sample was PBMCs or T cells enriched from blood (not recorded which). This receptor was taken from a woman aged 50 to 60 who had recovered from COVID-19. The CDR3, as DNA: TGTGCCAGCAGCTCTCCGGGACAGGTTTACAATGAGCAGTTCTTC. It codes for CASSSPGQVYNEQFF.